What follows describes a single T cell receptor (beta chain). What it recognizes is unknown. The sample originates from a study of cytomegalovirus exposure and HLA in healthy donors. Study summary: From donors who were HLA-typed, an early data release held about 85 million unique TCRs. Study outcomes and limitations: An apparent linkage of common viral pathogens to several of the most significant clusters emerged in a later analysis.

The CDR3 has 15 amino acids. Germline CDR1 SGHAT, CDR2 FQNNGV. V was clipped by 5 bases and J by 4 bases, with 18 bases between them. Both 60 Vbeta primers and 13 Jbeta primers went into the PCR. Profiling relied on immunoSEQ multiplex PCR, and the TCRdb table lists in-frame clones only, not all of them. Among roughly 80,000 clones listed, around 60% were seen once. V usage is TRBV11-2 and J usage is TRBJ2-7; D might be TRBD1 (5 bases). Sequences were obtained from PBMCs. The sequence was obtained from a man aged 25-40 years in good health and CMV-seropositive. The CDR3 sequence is CASSLGHAGTYEQYF. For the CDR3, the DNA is TGTGCCAGCAGCCTAGGACACGCAGGAACTTACGAGCAGTACTTC.